A single T cell receptor (beta chain) is shown here with its context. The same CDR3 can be traced to other DNA sequences in this sample. This entry belongs to a study of blood T cell repertoires in COVID-19. Study-wide background: COVID-19 samples from acute and convalescent phases originated in the United States, Italy and Spain. The cDNA or gDNA used as material had been derived from T cells, B-cell-depleted T cells, or PBMCs.

This CDR3 contains 15 residues. The trim removed 5 bases at V and 4 bases at J, leaving 2 bases unmatched. The germline CDR1 and CDR2 sequences are SGHTA and FQGTGA. Per the authors' pipeline: Reference gene primers were amplified, and this amplification served to estimate nucleated cell counts. This table comes from immunoSEQ multiplex PCR, and its TCRdb copy is limited to in-frame clones, with some not included. V and J calls and clone size come straight from that table; D and trimming were deduced from the DNA. The data show some 150,000 clones, approximately 87% seen once. This chain links TRBV7-3 with TRBJ2-1, with 13 nucleotides matching TRBD2. The material sequenced was peripheral blood. The TCR comes from a man over 45 with active COVID-19. The CDR3 reads CASSKGLAGYNEQFF. The CDR3 bases are TGTGCCAGCAGCAAGGGACTAGCGGGATACAATGAGCAGTTCTTC.